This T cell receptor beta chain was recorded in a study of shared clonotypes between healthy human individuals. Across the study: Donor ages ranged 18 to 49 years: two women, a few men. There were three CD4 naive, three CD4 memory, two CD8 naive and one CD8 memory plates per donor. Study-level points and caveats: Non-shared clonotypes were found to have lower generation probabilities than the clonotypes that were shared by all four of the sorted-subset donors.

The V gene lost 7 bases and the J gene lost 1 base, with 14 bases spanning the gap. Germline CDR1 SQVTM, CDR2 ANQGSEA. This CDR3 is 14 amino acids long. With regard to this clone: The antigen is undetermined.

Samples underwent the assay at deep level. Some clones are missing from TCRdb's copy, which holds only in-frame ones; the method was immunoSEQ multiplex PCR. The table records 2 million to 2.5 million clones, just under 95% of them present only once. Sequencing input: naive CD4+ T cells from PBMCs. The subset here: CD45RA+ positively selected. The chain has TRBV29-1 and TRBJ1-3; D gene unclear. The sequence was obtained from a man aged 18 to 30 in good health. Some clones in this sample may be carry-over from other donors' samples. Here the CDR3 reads CSAGSVFSGNTIYF. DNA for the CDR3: TGCAGCGCCGGGTCCGTTTTTTCTGGAAACACCATATATTTT.